The 18 T cell receptor beta chains below all came from one sample that was sequenced in a study of blood T cell repertoires in COVID-19. Measured with immunoSEQ multiplex PCR; TCRdb has only the in-frame clones, and not every one. The data show roughly 340,000 clones, 70% to 90% seen once. The sequenced material came from peripheral blood. The receptors shown here come from a woman aged 25 to 39 with COVID-19, enrolled during active disease.

The chain has TRBV2 and TRBJ1-3; D is unclear. Trimming removed 6 bases at V and 0 bases at J, with 9 bases between. The CDR3 spans 14 residues. Looked up from germline, CDR1 is SNHLY and CDR2 is FYNNEI. The CDR3 is CASSSTRSGNTIYF. CDR3 nucleotide sequence: TGTGCCAGCAGCTCCACTCGCTCTGGAAACACCATATATTTT.

The chain recombines TRBV7-2 with TRBJ1-1; D perhaps matches TRBD1 (5 bases). Germline values: CDR1 SGHTA, CDR2 FQGNSA. This CDR3 spans 15 amino acids. Trimming left V 5 bases short and J 2 bases short, with 15 bases between. The CDR3: CASSPVGGGNTEAFF. The CDR3 DNA reads as TGTGCCAGCAGCCCCGTGGGGGGGGGTAACACTGAAGCTTTCTTT.

The chain recombines TRBV7-2 with TRBJ2-7, with 7 bases matching TRBD1. With V trimmed by 3 bases and J by 2 bases, 7 bases remained unmatched. The CDR3 spans 15 residues. Germline V gene lookup returns CDR1 SGHTA and CDR2 FQGNSA. The DNA for the CDR3 is TGTGCCAGCAGCTTGTGGACAGGACCCACCTACGAGCAGTACTTC. It yields the protein CASSLWTGPTYEQYF.

The chain links TRBV11-2 to TRBJ2-7; 10 positions agree with TRBD2. Losses at the gene ends were 5 bases for V and 2 bases for J; bases not matched to a gene: 12. This CDR3 comprises 17 residues. CDR1 and CDR2 (germline): SGHAT, FQNNGV. The DNA of the CDR3 is TGTGCCAGCAGCCAGACCCAAGGAGCGGGGGGGCCCTACGAGCAGTACTTC. It codes for CASSQTQGAGGPYEQYF.

The V call is TRBV6-1, the J call TRBJ2-3, with a possible D match to TRBD1 (6 bases). Trimming pared 1 base from V and 5 bases from J, leaving 13 bases between. Per the germline V gene, CDR1 is MNHNS and CDR2 is SASEGT. The CDR3 covers 15 residues. The CDR3 protein is CASSEERQGRDTQYF. In DNA, the CDR3 is TGTGCCAGCAGTGAAGAGAGGCAGGGGAGAGATACGCAGTATTTT.

In its sample, this clone was seen once. The chain couples TRBV9 to TRBJ2-3, with TRBD2 matching 11 bases. There are 17 residues in the CDR3. Germline loops: CDR1 SGDLS, CDR2 YYNGEE. Trimming took 3 bases from V and 6 from J; bases not matched to a gene: 12. DNA of the CDR3: TGTGCCAGCAGCGACCCTATAGCGGGGGGGCGTTGGGATACGCAGTATTTT. Translated, it gives CASSDPIAGGRWDTQYF. Filled out from reference TRBV9 and TRBJ2-3, the complete variable domain reads DSGVTQTPKHLITATGQRVTLRCSPRSGDLSVYWYQQSLDQGLQFLIQYYNGEERAKGNILERFSAQQFPDLHSELNLSSLELGDSALYFCASSDPIAGGRWDTQYFGPGTRLTVL.

In this sample, this clone turned up a few times. The gene calls are TRBV27 and TRBJ2-1; 8 bases are a match to TRBD2. The germline gives CDR1 MNHEY, CDR2 SMNVEV (reference sequence). V was clipped by 4 bases and J by 9 bases; unmatched bases: 11. The CDR3 loop spans 15 amino acids. The CDR3 here is CASSSPGLGVGEQFF. CDR3 DNA sequence: TGTGCCAGCAGTTCGCCGGGACTAGGTGTTGGTGAGCAGTTCTTC.

This rearrangement joins TRBV14 to TRBJ2-4; D is unclear. Between the trimmed V and J ends, which lost 2 bases and 5 bases, there was a span of 4 bases. From germline, CDR1 is SGHDN and CDR2 FVKESK. This CDR3 comprises 12 residues. The CDR3 loop reads CASSQRENIQYF. In DNA form, the CDR3 reads TGTGCCAGCAGCCAACGAGAAAACATTCAGTACTTC.

The rearrangement joins TRBV5-6 to TRBJ2-5; D might be TRBD2 (7 bases). Between the trimmed V and J ends, which lost 3 bases and 4 bases, there was a span of 16 bases. The CDR3 loop spans 15 amino acids. Germline V gives CDR1 SGHDT, CDR2 YYEEEE. The CDR3, as DNA: TGTGCCAGCAGCTCTTGGGGAGGGGGTCGAGAGACCCAGTACTTC. Translation gives CASSSWGGGRETQYF.

The chain recombines TRBV6-4 with TRBJ2-2; TRBD2 matches 8 bases. The CDR3 loop spans 16 amino acids. Per the germline V gene, CDR1 is MRHNA and CDR2 is SNTAGT. V lost 5 bases and J lost 0; bases outside the gene matches: 5. The CDR3 spells CASSLGAGANTGELFF. CDR3 nucleotides: TGTGCCAGCAGTTTGGGAGCGGGGGCGAACACCGGGGAGCTGTTTTTT.

This chain connects TRBV14 to TRBJ2-1, with TRBD2 matching 7 bases. J was trimmed by 4 bases and V by 1 base; bases with no gene match: 4. The CDR3 has 15 amino acids. Germline CDR1 reads SGHDN; CDR2 reads FVKESK. The CDR3 DNA sequence: TGTGCCAGCAGCCAAGTCGGGAGGCCATACAATGAGCAGTTCTTC. Translated, it gives CASSQVGRPYNEQFF. Using reference TRBV14 and TRBJ2-1 for the parts outside the CDR3, the full variable domain is EAGVTQFPSHSVIEKGQTVTLRCDPISGHDNLYWYRRVMGKEIKFLLHFVKESKQDESGMPNNRFLAERTGGTYSTLKVQPAELEDSGVYFCASSQVGRPYNEQFFGPGTRLTVL.

The chain recombines TRBV5-1 with TRBJ2-5; D may be TRBD2 (5 bases). The CDR3 contains 15 residues. V dropped 0 bases and J dropped 1 base, with 10 bases sitting between them. Germline V gene sequence: CDR1 SGHRS, CDR2 YFSETQ. CDR3 sequence (DNA): TGCGCCAGCAGCTTGGTATCCAGCGGCCAAGAGACCCAGTACTTC. It translates to CASSLVSSGQETQYF.

This clone was picked up one time. This sequence joins TRBV30 and TRBJ1-2; TRBD1 is a possible D gene (5 bases). The CDR3 runs 13 residues. Trimming shortened V by 0 bases and J by 7 bases, and 12 bases separated the two germline ends. CDR1 is GTSNPN and CDR2 is SVGIG in the germline V gene (reference sequence). In DNA form, the CDR3 reads TGTGCCTGGAGTGTACGCAGGGCCGGTGGCTACACCTTC. Its translation: CAWSVRRAGGYTF.

This clone has only one observation. This chain links TRBV4-1 with TRBJ1-2; 10 bases match TRBD1. Losses at the gene ends were 3 bases for V and 2 bases for J; bases not matched to a gene: 9. The CDR3 has 17 amino acids. The V gene's germline CDR1 is MGHRA and CDR2 YSYEKL. The CDR3 coding sequence is TGCGCCAGCAGCCACCGTGCCTCGACAGGGGGCAACTATGGCTACACCTTC. Translated, it gives CASSHRASTGGNYGYTF.

The chain is built from TRBV9 and TRBJ2-1; 8 bases agree with TRBD2. The CDR3 contains 16 residues. Looked up from germline, CDR1 is SGDLS and CDR2 is YYNGEE. Trimming took 0 bases from V and 1 from J; bases not matched to a gene: 3. Here the CDR3 reads CASSVAGGPSYNEQFF. In DNA form, the CDR3 reads TGTGCCAGCAGCGTAGCGGGAGGGCCGTCCTACAATGAGCAGTTCTTC.

On this clone: The same CDR3 also results from other DNA sequences found in this sample. The rearrangement links TRBV4-3 to TRBJ1-5; 8 nucleotides agree with TRBD1. CDR3 size: 13 residues. The junction had 0 bases not matched to a gene; V was cut back by 3 bases and J by 5 bases. Germline CDR1 LGHNA, CDR2 YSLEER. CDR3 nucleotides: TGCGCCAGCAGCCAGGACAGGGATCAGCCCCAGCATTTT. It translates to CASSQDRDQPQHF.

The rearrangement uses TRBV9 and TRBJ2-3; possibly TRBD1 for D (5 bases). Between the trimmed V and J ends, which lost 4 bases and 3 bases, there was a span of 18 bases. Per germline, CDR1 SGDLS and CDR2 YYNGEE. The CDR3 totals 16 residues. CDR3 nucleotides: TGTGCCAGCAGCCCTTCCTTGGGGCAAAGTACAGATACGCAGTATTTT. It codes for CASSPSLGQSTDTQYF.

The chain uses TRBV4-3 and TRBJ2-1, with D possibly being TRBD1 (6 bases). This CDR3 comprises 16 residues. CDR1 LGHNA and CDR2 YSLEER come from the germline V gene. V shed 4 bases and J shed 4 bases, with 17 bases lying between them. This CDR3 reads CASSLGLNRDYNEQFF. The CDR3 region has the DNA TGCGCCAGCAGCCTTGGGCTAAACAGGGATTACAATGAGCAGTTCTTC.